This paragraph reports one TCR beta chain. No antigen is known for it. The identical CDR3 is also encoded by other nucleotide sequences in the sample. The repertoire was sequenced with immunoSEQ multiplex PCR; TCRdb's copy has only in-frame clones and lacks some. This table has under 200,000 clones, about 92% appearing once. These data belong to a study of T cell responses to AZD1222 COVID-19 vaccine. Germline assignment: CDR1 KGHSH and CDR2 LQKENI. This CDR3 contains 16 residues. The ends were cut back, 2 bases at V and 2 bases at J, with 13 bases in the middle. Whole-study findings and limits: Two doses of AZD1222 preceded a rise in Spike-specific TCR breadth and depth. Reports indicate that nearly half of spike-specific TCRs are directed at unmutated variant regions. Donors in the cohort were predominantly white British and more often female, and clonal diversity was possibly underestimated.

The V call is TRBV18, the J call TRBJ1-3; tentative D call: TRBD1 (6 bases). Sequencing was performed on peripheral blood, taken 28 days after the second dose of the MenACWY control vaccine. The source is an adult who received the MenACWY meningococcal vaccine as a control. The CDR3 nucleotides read TGTGCCAGCTCACCAGGTCAGGGGTCCGCTGGAAACACCATATATTTT. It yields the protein CASSPGQGSAGNTIYF.